The 14 T cell receptor beta chains below all came from one sample that was sequenced in a study of OX40 agonist ivuxolimab in advanced cancers. The table came from immunoSEQ multiplex PCR; TCRdb's copy has only in-frame clones and leaves some out. The sample records about 67,000 clones, about 88% being singletons. The sequences come from CD4+ or CD8+ T cells sorted from blood, collected in a trial of the OX40 agonist ivuxolimab. Receptor source: an adult with an advanced solid tumor such as melanoma, head and neck, liver or kidney cancer.

CDR3 in DNA: TGTGCCAGCAGGTTGACAGGGCTTAATGAAAAACTGTTTTTT. It encodes CASRLTGLNEKLFF. This rearrangement joins TRBV6-1 to TRBJ1-4, with 7 bases that match TRBD1. CDR1 MNHNS and CDR2 SASEGT come from the germline V gene. V shed 6 bases and J 4 bases; nucleotides not matched to a gene: 5. This CDR3 has 14 amino acids.

The rearrangement joins TRBV2 to TRBJ2-2; 8 nucleotides align to TRBD2. J was trimmed by 4 bases and V by 4 bases; bases with no gene match: 5. CDR1 is SNHLY, CDR2 FYNNEI, per germline. The CDR3 contains 15 residues. This CDR3 reads CASSGAGVVTGELFF. CDR3 sequence (DNA): TGTGCCAGCAGTGGAGCGGGAGTTGTCACCGGGGAGCTGTTTTTT.

This rearrangement joins TRBV30 to TRBJ1-1, with D tentatively TRBD1 (6 bases). V lost 4 bases and J lost 4, with 16 bases in between. CDR1 is GTSNPN and CDR2 is SVGIG in the germline V gene (reference sequence). The CDR3 is 14 amino acids. In DNA, the CDR3 is TGTGCCTGGACCACTTTGGGACAAAGCACTGAAGCTTTCTTT. Protein product: CAWTTLGQSTEAFF.

A single count supports this clone. This rearrangement joins TRBV28 to TRBJ2-6, with D uncertain. This CDR3 is built from 18 residues. V gave up 4 bases and J gave up 0 bases, with 16 bases separating them. Germline-derived CDR1 and CDR2 are MDHEN and SYDVKM. CDR3 in amino acids: CASSSRVIASSGANVLTF. The CDR3, as DNA: TGTGCCAGCAGTTCCCGGGTCATTGCTAGCTCTGGGGCCAACGTCCTGACTTTC.

The chain has TRBV7-6 and TRBJ1-1, with 12 positions matching TRBD1. The CDR3 has 14 residues. Germline assignment: CDR1 SGHVS and CDR2 FNYEAQ. J lost 13 bases, V lost 3 bases, and 9 bases had no gene match. CDR3 in DNA: TGTGCCAGCAGCTTTGGGACAGGGGGCTTAAGGGTTTTCTTT. It translates to CASSFGTGGLRVFF.

CDR3 region: CASSLVGDCSYEQYF. CDR3 bases: TGTGCCAGCAGCTTAGTTGGGGACTGCTCCTACGAGCAGTACTTC. The chain combines TRBV7-4 with TRBJ2-7, with D maybe TRBD2 (6 bases). The CDR3 has 15 residues. The germline V gene encodes CDR1 SGHVT and CDR2 SQSDAQ. V was pared by 1 base and J by 0 bases, with 10 bases between.

The rearrangement uses TRBV28 and TRBJ1-5; D is uncertain. Per the germline V gene, CDR1 is MDHEN and CDR2 is SYDVKM. Trimming left V 6 bases short and J 2 bases short, with 17 bases between. The CDR3 spans 16 residues. The CDR3 spells CASSRGPFSGNQPQHF. The CDR3 bases are TGTGCCAGCAGCCGAGGACCCTTCTCGGGCAATCAGCCCCAGCATTTT.

This chain links TRBV28 with TRBJ2-7; perhaps TRBD2 as D (6 bases). V lost 6 bases, J lost 5 bases, and 23 bases lay in between. The CDR3 is made up of 16 amino acids. CDR1 and CDR2 from the germline V gene are MDHEN and SYDVKM. CDR3 in DNA: TGTGCCAGCAGCGCTCCTACGGCGGGAACGGGGGACGAGCAGTACTTC. This translates into CASSAPTAGTGDEQYF.

V is TRBV7-8 and J is TRBJ2-5; weak D call: TRBD1 (7 bases). Germline CDR1 SGHVS, CDR2 FQNEAQ. The V end lost 1 base, the J end lost 4 bases, and 16 bases lay between the germline ends. The CDR3 covers 16 residues. The CDR3 bases are TGTGCCAGCAGCTTAGTAATGGCAGGGGGAGGAGAGACCCAGTACTTC. This codes for CASSLVMAGGGETQYF.

This clone was recorded once. This rearrangement joins TRBV27 to TRBJ2-7, with D possibly matching TRBD1 (6 bases). Germline CDR1 reads MNHEY; CDR2 reads SMNVEV (reference sequence). The CDR3 runs to 13 residues. V lost 8 bases, J lost 2 bases, and 13 bases lay in between. In nucleotides, the CDR3 is TGTGCCAGCGCCAGGGGCACCACCTACGAGCAGTACTTC. This encodes CASARGTTYEQYF.

The J gene is TRBJ1-2, the V gene TRBV6-6; D is perhaps TRBD1 (5 bases). This CDR3 has 13 amino acids. V lost 8 bases, J lost 6 bases, and 16 bases lay in between. CDR1 and CDR2 from the germline V gene are MNHNY and SVGAGI (reference sequence). The CDR3 bases are TGTGCCAGCCGGCTAGCAGGGTCAAATGGCTACACCTTC. The encoded protein is CASRLAGSNGYTF.

V usage is TRBV5-1 and J usage is TRBJ2-1, with TRBD2 identical over 9 bases. This CDR3 has 15 amino acids. CDR1 SGHRS and CDR2 YFSETQ come from the germline V gene. Trimming removed 2 bases from V and 8 bases from J; junction bases left unmatched: 8. The CDR3 reads CASSFGAGGGYEQFF. The DNA for the CDR3 is TGCGCCAGCAGCTTCGGGGCGGGAGGGGGCTATGAGCAGTTCTTC. The variable domain in full, completed from reference TRBV5-1 and TRBJ2-1, reads KAGVTQTPRYLIKTRGQQVTLSCSPISGHRSVSWYQQTPGQGLQFLFEYFSETQRNKGNFPGRFSGRQFSNSRSEMNVSTLELGDSALYLCASSFGAGGGYEQFFGPGTRLTVL.

The chain couples TRBV5-1 to TRBJ2-2; the D gene is possibly TRBD2 (5 bases). The V gene's germline CDR1 is SGHRS and CDR2 YFSETQ. The CDR3 consists of 16 residues. Trimming shortened V by 2 bases and J by 1 base, and 12 bases separated the two germline ends. CDR3: CASSLRGSQNTGELFF. The DNA of the CDR3 is TGCGCCAGCAGCTTAAGAGGGAGTCAGAACACCGGGGAGCTGTTTTTT.

The chain joins TRBV6-1 to TRBJ1-5; possible D gene TRBD1, 5 bases. This CDR3 has 15 amino acids. The germline gives CDR1 MNHNS, CDR2 SASEGT. Trimming stripped 8 bases from V and 0 bases from J, with 14 bases between. The CDR3 spells CASGRTLYSNQPQHF. The CDR3 nucleotides read TGTGCCAGCGGCAGGACATTGTATAGCAATCAGCCCCAGCATTTT.